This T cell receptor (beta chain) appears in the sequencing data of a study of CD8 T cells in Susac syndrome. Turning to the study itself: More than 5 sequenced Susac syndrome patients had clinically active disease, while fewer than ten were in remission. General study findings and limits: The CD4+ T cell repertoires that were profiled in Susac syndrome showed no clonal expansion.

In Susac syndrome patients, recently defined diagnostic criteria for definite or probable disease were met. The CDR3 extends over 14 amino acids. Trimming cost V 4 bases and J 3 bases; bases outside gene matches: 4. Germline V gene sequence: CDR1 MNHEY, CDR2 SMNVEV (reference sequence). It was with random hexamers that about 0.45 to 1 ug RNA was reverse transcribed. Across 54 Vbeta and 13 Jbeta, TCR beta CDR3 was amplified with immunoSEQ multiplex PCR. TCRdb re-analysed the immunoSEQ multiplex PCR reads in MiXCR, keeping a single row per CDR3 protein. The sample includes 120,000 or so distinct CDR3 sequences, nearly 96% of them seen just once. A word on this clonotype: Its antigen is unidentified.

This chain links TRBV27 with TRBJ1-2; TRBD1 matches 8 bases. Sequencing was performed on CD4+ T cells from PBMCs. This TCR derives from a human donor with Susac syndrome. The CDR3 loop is CASSSATGDYGYTF. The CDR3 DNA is TGTGCCAGCAGTTCCGCGACAGGGGACTATGGCTACACCTTC.